These 26 T cell receptor beta chains share one sample of origin, sequenced in a study of T cell responses to AZD1222 COVID-19 vaccine. Clones were read by immunoSEQ multiplex PCR, and TCRdb kept only the in-frame ones, dropping some. The data show 110,000 to 150,000 clones, about 94% seen once. The input for sequencing was peripheral blood, taken on day 0 of AZD1222 vaccination. These receptors all stem from an adult in good health.

This chain links TRBV2 with TRBJ1-2; TRBD1 is a possible D gene (5 bases). Germline V CDR1 and CDR2: SNHLY, FYNNEI. The CDR3 has 13 residues. The V gene lost 7 bases and the J gene lost 1 base, with 10 bases spanning the gap. DNA for the CDR3: TGTGCCAGCAAGTGGGGGGTTAACTATGGCTACACCTTC. Translated, it gives CASKWGVNYGYTF.

This chain joins TRBV27 and TRBJ2-3, with unresolved D. Trimming cost V 3 bases and J 1 base, with 11 bases left between them. The CDR3 runs to 15 residues. CDR1 and CDR2 (germline): MNHEY, SMNVEV (reference sequence). In DNA form, the CDR3 reads TGTGCCAGCAGTTTGTCCCCGGCCCGCACAGATACGCAGTATTTT. Translated: CASSLSPARTDTQYF.

The chain joins TRBV29-1 to TRBJ2-3, with TRBD1 as a possible D gene (6 bases). The V gene's germline CDR1 is SQVTM and CDR2 ANQGSEA. V lost 4 bases, J lost 0 bases, and 11 bases lay in between. This CDR3 has 14 amino acids. The CDR3 protein is CSVAWQGSTDTQYF. The CDR3 DNA is TGCAGCGTTGCGTGGCAGGGGAGCACAGATACGCAGTATTTT.

The V and J genes are TRBV12-2 and TRBJ1-1; the table's D call, TRBD1, was not checked against the DNA. TRBV12-2 is a pseudogene. This CDR3 is built from 12 residues. CDR3 bases: TGTGCAAGTCGGGTTCAGGGCCCTGAAGCTTTCTTT. It yields the protein CASRVQGPEAFF.

V and J are TRBV5-1 and TRBJ2-7; D unresolved. The CDR3 length is 16 residues. The V and J ends lost 0 bases and 0 bases respectively, with 13 bases between them. Germline V CDR1 and CDR2: SGHRS, YFSETQ. The CDR3 nucleotides are TGCGCCAGCAGCTTGGACGTGGCAGCTCTCTCCTACGAGCAGTACTTC. This codes for CASSLDVAALSYEQYF.

V usage is TRBV5-1 and J usage is TRBJ2-1; 7 bases are a match to TRBD1. CDR3 length: 14 residues. Germline V lookup: CDR1 SGHRS, CDR2 YFSETQ. V shed 4 bases and J 0 bases; nucleotides not matched to a gene: 1. This CDR3 reads CASSRQGSYNEQFF. The CDR3 DNA reads as TGCGCCAGCAGCCGACAGGGCTCCTACAATGAGCAGTTCTTC.

The V and J genes are TRBV27 and TRBJ1-2; possibly TRBD1 for D (6 bases). Germline CDR1 reads MNHEY; CDR2 reads SMNVEV (reference sequence). This CDR3 has 15 residues. V lost 0 bases to trimming and J lost 8 bases, with 16 bases between them. CDR3 loop: CASSLSRRGDSGYTF. The CDR3 nucleotides read TGTGCCAGCAGTTTATCTAGAAGGGGGGATTCGGGCTACACCTTC.

The genes are TRBV2 and TRBJ1-1; no clear D gene. V gave up 6 bases and J gave up 0 bases, with 8 bases separating them. Per the germline V gene, CDR1 is SNHLY and CDR2 is FYNNEI. This CDR3 is 13 amino acids long. CDR3 coding DNA: TGTGCCAGCAGCCGGGATGTGAACACTGAAGCTTTCTTT. This codes for CASSRDVNTEAFF.

The V call is TRBV5-1, the J call TRBJ1-4; 9 bases line up with TRBD1. The CDR3 is 15 residues long. V gave up 1 base and J gave up 7 bases; unmatched junction bases: 5. CDR1 and CDR2 (germline): SGHRS, YFSETQ. As DNA, the CDR3 is TGCGCCAGCAGCTTGACAGGGGGCCGAGGTGAAAAACTGTTTTTT. This translates into CASSLTGGRGEKLFF.

J is TRBJ1-5 and V is TRBV6-5; D unresolved. Germline loops: CDR1 MNHEY, CDR2 SVGAGI. The CDR3 has 13 amino acids. Deletions cut 8 bases from V and 2 bases from J, with 10 bases between. In DNA form, the CDR3 reads TGTGCCAGCTCCCGGGATGGCAATCAGCCCCAGCATTTT. It yields the protein CASSRDGNQPQHF.

The gene calls are TRBV19 and TRBJ2-3, with D maybe TRBD1 (7 bases). CDR1 is LNHDA and CDR2 is SQIVND in the germline V gene (reference sequence). V was clipped by 5 bases and J by 4 bases, with 13 bases between them. The CDR3 totals 14 residues. Here the CDR3 DNA reads TGTGCCAGTAGTTCCGGCAGGGGGGCAGATACGCAGTATTTT. It codes for CASSSGRGADTQYF.

The CDR3 DNA sequence: TGTGCCAGCAGCAAATCCGGGCCCCAAGAGACCCAGTACTTC. The encoded protein is CASSKSGPQETQYF. The rearrangement uses TRBV21-1 and TRBJ2-5. TRBV21-1 is an annotated pseudogene. The CDR3 contains 14 residues.

The V gene is TRBV2, the J gene TRBJ2-7, with D unclear. The germline V and J ends were trimmed by 2 bases and 3 bases, with 11 bases remaining between them. Germline assignment: CDR1 SNHLY and CDR2 FYNNEI. The CDR3 covers 14 residues. DNA for the CDR3: TGTGCCAGCAGTGAAACGGGCGAGAACTACGAGCAGTACTTC. This translates into CASSETGENYEQYF. Full variable domain (missing parts from reference TRBV2 and TRBJ2-7): EPEVTQTPSHQVTQMGQEVILRCVPISNHLYFYWYRQILGQKVEFLVSFYNNEISEKSEIFDDQFSVERPDGSNFTLKIRSTKLEDSAMYFCASSETGENYEQYFGPGTRLTVT.

The CDR3 DNA reads TGTGCCAGCTTCTCCCCGGGACTAGGGGAAGAGACCCAGTACTTC. This gives the protein CASFSPGLGEETQYF. This rearrangement joins TRBV7-8 to TRBJ2-5; TRBD2 aligns across 8 bases. The V gene end was trimmed by 8 bases and the J gene end by 3 bases; junction bases not matched to a gene: 11. The CDR3 runs 15 residues. Germline-derived CDR1 and CDR2 are SGHVS and FQNEAQ.

V usage is TRBV28 and J usage is TRBJ1-2, with 9 bases identical to TRBD1. The junction had 5 bases not matched to a gene; V was cut back by 3 bases and J by 6 bases. Per the germline V gene, CDR1 is MDHEN and CDR2 is SYDVKM. The CDR3 runs to 14 residues. The CDR3 DNA is TGTGCCAGCAGTTTTCGGACAGGGGTGAATGGCTACACCTTC. Translation: CASSFRTGVNGYTF.

The chain links TRBV6-5 to TRBJ1-1, with unresolved D. Germline-derived CDR1 and CDR2 are MNHEY and SVGAGI. The CDR3 runs 13 residues. The ends were cut back, 6 bases at V and 1 base at J, with 9 bases in the middle. CDR3 sequence reads: CASRTAGNTEAFF. The CDR3 DNA is TGTGCCAGCAGGACGGCGGGGAACACTGAAGCTTTCTTT.

The chain employs TRBV9 and TRBJ2-1, with D possibly being TRBD2 (5 bases). The CDR3 runs to 12 residues. Germline assignment: CDR1 SGDLS and CDR2 YYNGEE. Trimming pared 0 bases from V and 7 bases from J, leaving 5 bases between. CDR3 bases: TGTGCCAGCAGCGTAGTAGCGAATGAGCAGTTCTTC. Translating gives CASSVVANEQFF.

The chain is built from TRBV4-2 and TRBJ2-1; D is possibly TRBD2 (5 bases). The V and J ends lost 6 bases and 7 bases respectively, with 10 bases between them. CDR3 length: 12 residues. Germline-derived CDR1 and CDR2 are LGHNA and YNFKEQ. The DNA of the CDR3 is TGTGCCAGCAGAACGGGGAGTAATGAGCAGTTCTTC. It encodes CASRTGSNEQFF.

The genes are TRBV10-2 and TRBJ1-2; TRBD1 matches at 7 bases. The CDR3 runs to 12 residues. The germline CDR1 and CDR2 sequences are WSHSY and SAAADI. The V segment lost 8 bases and the J segment 4 bases; nucleotides outside the gene matches: 4. The CDR3 bases are TGCGCCAGCGCACAGGGGACCTATGGCTACACCTTC. Its protein product is CASAQGTYGYTF.

This clone was detected only a few times. The chain combines TRBV4-1 with TRBJ2-1, with D perhaps TRBD1 or TRBD2 (6 bases each). Trimming shortened V by 7 bases and J by 8 bases, and 18 bases separated the two germline ends. Germline V gene data show CDR1 as MGHRA and CDR2 as YSYEKL. There are 14 residues in the CDR3. CDR3 DNA sequence: TGCGCCAGCACCCCCTCTTCCGGGGGCGATGAGCAGTTCTTC. Translation: CASTPSSGGDEQFF.

The gene calls are TRBV7-7 and TRBJ1-6; unclear D gene. Per the germline V gene, CDR1 is SSHAT and CDR2 is FNYEAQ (reference sequence). The CDR3 loop spans 13 amino acids. Between the trimmed V and J ends, which lost 5 bases and 7 bases, there was a span of 9 bases. Here the CDR3 reads CASSRTENSPLHF. The CDR3 DNA reads as TGTGCCAGCAGCCGGACGGAGAATTCACCCCTCCACTTT.

CDR3 coding DNA: TGCGCCAGCTCGGGAGGCCGAACCCTGTTAAACACCGGGGAGCTGTTTTTT. Protein product: CASSGGRTLLNTGELFF. The V and J genes are TRBV5-1 and TRBJ2-2; 7 bases line up with TRBD2. Germline lookup yields CDR1 SGHRS and CDR2 YFSETQ. Germline trimming cut 7 bases from V and 2 bases from J; bases unmatched to any gene: 14. This CDR3 has 17 residues.

The genes are TRBV6-1 and TRBJ1-1; no clear D gene. The ends were cut back, 2 bases at V and 8 bases at J, with 6 bases in the middle. Germline-derived CDR1 and CDR2 are MNHNS and SASEGT. This CDR3 has 11 residues. CDR3 in amino acids: CASSERAEAFF. The CDR3 DNA reads as TGTGCCAGCAGTGAAAGGGCAGAAGCTTTCTTT.

This clone is a singleton in its sample. V is TRBV19 and J is TRBJ2-7; unclear D gene. CDR1 LNHDA and CDR2 SQIVND come from the germline V gene (reference sequence). The CDR3 totals 13 residues. Trimming pared 5 bases from V and 0 bases from J, leaving 8 bases between. The CDR3 loop reads CASSSQVSYEQYF. CDR3 DNA sequence: TGTGCCAGTAGTTCCCAGGTCTCCTACGAGCAGTACTTC.

V is TRBV10-3 and J is TRBJ1-1; no definite D call. The CDR3 is 13 residues long. The V and J ends lost 0 bases and 2 bases respectively, with 4 bases between them. Per germline, CDR1 ENHRY and CDR2 SYGVKD. The CDR3 DNA sequence: TGTGCCATCAGTGAGTCTCTTAACACTGAAGCTTTCTTT. Translating gives CAISESLNTEAFF.

Written as DNA, the CDR3 is TGTGCCAGCAGGGAGAGGACAGGGGTCCACGAGCAGTACTTC. Translating gives CASRERTGVHEQYF. The rearrangement uses TRBV2 and TRBJ2-7; 9 bases align to TRBD1. The V gene end was trimmed by 6 bases and the J gene end by 5 bases; junction bases not matched to a gene: 8. The CDR3 spans 14 residues. Germline loops: CDR1 SNHLY, CDR2 FYNNEI.